The subject of this entry is one T cell receptor (beta chain). The antigen is unknown. The data were obtained in a study of shared clonotypes between healthy human individuals. Study findings and constraints: Even with large depth, rarefaction showed that sorted-subset sequencing was incomplete.

This table comes from immunoSEQ multiplex PCR, and its TCRdb copy is limited to in-frame clones, with some not included. The sample shows a few hundred thousand clones, 60% to 80% of them seen only once. The CDR3 runs 14 residues. From germline, CDR1 is SGHVS and CDR2 FQNEAQ. Trimming cost V 4 bases and J 2 bases, with 8 bases left between them. The receptor's source is a man aged 30-40 years in good health. The genes are TRBV7-8 and TRBJ2-2; D perhaps matches TRBD1 (6 bases). Specimen: memory CD4+ T cells sorted from blood. Subset defined: CD45RA-negative fraction. CDR3 nucleotides: TGTGCCAGCAGCTACAGGGTAAACACCGGGGAGCTGTTTTTT. Translating it yields CASSYRVNTGELFF.